This TCR beta chain was identified in a study of blood T cell repertoires in COVID-19. Background on the study: Acute-phase and convalescent COVID-19 samples originated in the United States, Italy and Spain. The analysed material was cDNA or gDNA that came from T cells, B-cell-depleted T cells, or PBMCs.

In the original processing: Counts of nucleated cells, estimated from reference gene primer amplification, were obtained. Produced via immunoSEQ multiplex PCR; TCRdb's table is partial and in-frame only. V and J calls and clone size are those listed in that table; D and trimming were worked out from the DNA. The table records over 50,000 clones, around 78% of them present only once. This CDR3 spans 15 amino acids. The germline V gene has CDR1 MNHEY and CDR2 SMNVEV (reference sequence). V was pared by 2 bases and J by 1 base, with 10 bases between. This chain connects TRBV27 to TRBJ2-3; D not resolved. Sequenced input: peripheral blood. The TCR was taken from a human donor with active or convalescent COVID-19. The donor label of this sample is uncertain. The CDR3 DNA reads as TGTGCCAGCAGTTTAGGCAGGCAGCGCACAGATACGCAGTATTTT. Its translation is CASSLGRQRTDTQYF.